This T cell receptor (beta chain) is drawn from a study of T-cell reconstitution after alpha-beta-depleted transplantation in children. This clonotype was seen more than once but under ten times. Its matching antigen is unknown. TCRbeta library preparation incorporated unique molecular identifiers. In TCRdb, the PCR reads were re-called with MiXCR into one record per CDR3 protein. Among some 460,000 distinct CDR3 sequences listed, 15% to 20% were seen once. This CDR3 is 14 amino acids long. V gave up 2 bases and J gave up 4 bases, with 8 bases separating them. Germline assignment: CDR1 MNHEY and CDR2 SVGAGI. Study-wide points: It was surviving recipient T cells and thymic progenitors that gave some patients high TCRbeta diversity at day 60. As was reported, about two months after transplant, alpha-beta T cells came from several hundred expanded graft clones. T-cell counts and diversity at one year following transplant were attributed mainly to newly produced T cells.

The receptor was isolated from a boy younger than two who had a stem cell transplant for Wiskott-Aldrich syndrome, so the T cells may come from the graft donor. The V gene is TRBV6-5, the J gene TRBJ1-4, with a possible D match to TRBD1 (6 bases). Sequencing used PBMCs, mostly from graft donor cells, obtained 360 days after TCRalphabeta/CD19-depleted stem cell transplant. CDR3 DNA: TGTGCCAGCAGTTACCCCAGGGGTAATGAAAAACTGTTTTTT. As protein: CASSYPRGNEKLFF.